The T cell receptor (beta chain) under discussion was sequenced for a study of blood T cell repertoires in COVID-19. Study-level background: The samples span acute and convalescent COVID-19 from the United States, Italy and Spain.

The V gene lost 8 bases and the J gene lost 4 bases, with 18 bases spanning the gap. Germline V gives CDR1 MNHEY, CDR2 SMNVEV (reference sequence). The CDR3 covers 16 residues. Sequencing was performed with immunoSEQ multiplex PCR; in TCRdb, only in-frame clones are kept and a portion is missing. Seen here are about half a million clones, around nine tenths observed once, and the top ten hold around 7.9%. The genes are TRBV27 and TRBJ1-6; D ambiguous. Sample: PBMCs or T cells enriched from blood (not recorded which). The sequence derives from a woman aged 60-70 years who had recovered from COVID-19. CDR3: CASAHPRSMYNSPLHF. The CDR3 nucleotides are TGTGCCAGCGCCCACCCCAGAAGTATGTATAATTCACCCCTCCACTTT.